A selection of T cell receptor beta chains follows, all from one sample in a study of blood T cells in healthy people across ages. TCRdb itself ran the 5' RACE reads through MiXCR, one entry per CDR3 protein. The data hold 890,000 or so distinct CDR3 sequences, with 60% to 80% observed a single time. Input material: blood. The source of these receptors is a man younger than 45 in good health. Both conserved end residues are part of each CDR3. A D gene is named only where the DNA matches it firmly. Expanded clones are given a class, and other clones once, few, many or no size at all.

DNA	CDR3	size	V	J	D
TGCAGAGGGGGCTATATGAACTCTGAAGCTTTCTTT	CRGGYMNSEAFF	once	TRBV20-1	TRBJ1-1	TRBD1
TGTGCCAGCAGTTCTGGAATACTAGCGGGGTACGCAGAGACCCAGTACTTC	CASSSGILAGYAETQYF	-	TRBV25-1	TRBJ2-5	TRBD2
TGTGTCAGCTGCGCGGGGAGGGGAGAGACCCAGTACTTC	CVSCAGRGETQYF	-	TRBV6-6	TRBJ2-5	TRBD2
TGTGCCATCAGGGCCGAGGGCGAGACCCAGTACTTC	CAIRAEGETQYF	-	TRBV10-3	TRBJ2-5	-
TGTGCCAGCAGCCCGAGGGTAGGGGCCAACGTCCTGACTTTC	CASSPRVGANVLTF	-	TRBV7-2	TRBJ2-6	-
TGTGCCAGCAGCCTAGGCGCTAGCGGGGGTTTAAGGAATGAGCAGTTCTTC	CASSLGASGGLRNEQFF	many	TRBV7-9	TRBJ2-1	TRBD2
TGTGCCAGCAGCCCGGACGGCTCCTACAATGAGCAGTTCTTC	CASSPDGSYNEQFF	few	TRBV7-2	TRBJ2-1	-
TGTGCCTCCGACATAAACTCTGGGGCCAACGTCCTGACTTTC	CASDINSGANVLTF	few	TRBV6-2/TRBV6-3	TRBJ2-6	-
TGTGCCAGCAGCTTACCCGGGCCATCAGGGGTGACCCAGTACTTC	CASSLPGPSGVTQYF	few	TRBV7-2	TRBJ2-5	-
TGTGCCAGCAGCGTCCCCGCTAGTGGTCTGTATTTT	CASSVPASGLYF	-	TRBV9	TRBJ2-3	-
TGCGCCAGCAGCCAGCGGCCGGCGGAAGCGGCTCCCGGAAAATTCTCCTACAATGAGCAGTTCTTC	CASSQRPAEAAPGKFSYNEQFF	-	TRBV4-1	TRBJ2-1	-
TGTGCCAGCAGCCAACTGGACAGGGAAGAGACCCAGTACTTC	CASSQLDREETQYF	-	TRBV4-2	TRBJ2-5	TRBD1
TGTGCCAGCAGTTACCCGGCACAGGGGGCAGGGAACATTCAGTACTTC	CASSYPAQGAGNIQYF	-	TRBV6-6	TRBJ2-4	TRBD1
TGTGCCAGCAGTTACGCTCTAGCGGGGGGCACAGATACGCAGTATTTT	CASSYALAGGTDTQYF	-	TRBV6-5	TRBJ2-3	TRBD2
TGCAGTGCTCCACAGAGCGGCCAGGGAGGGAATCAGCCCCAGCATTTT	CSAPQSGQGGNQPQHF	few	TRBV20-1	TRBJ1-5	-
TGCAGCGTTGGCGGAGGGCAGATCGACGAGCAGTACTTC	CSVGGGQIDEQYF	-	TRBV29-1	TRBJ2-7	-
TGTGCCAGCAGTAGGGGACTAGCGGGAGTCAAGACCCAGTACTTC	CASSRGLAGVKTQYF	-	TRBV12-3/TRBV12-4	TRBJ2-5	TRBD2
TGTGCCAGCAGCTTATCAGGGTGGGGCTACACCTTC	CASSLSGWGYTF	many	TRBV7-2	TRBJ1-2	-
TGTGCCAGCAGCCACCTCCCCAGGGGGACGGGGGGCACTGAAGCTTTCTTT	CASSHLPRGTGGTEAFF	-	TRBV4-2	TRBJ1-1	TRBD1
TGTGCCAGCAGCCAATATTTCGGGAGGGCTTTGTTTTTT	CASSQYFGRALFF	-	TRBV16	TRBJ1-4	-
TGTGCCAGCAGTACCGTCCCTGGGGCCAACGTCCTGACTTTC	CASSTVPGANVLTF	-	TRBV6-5	TRBJ2-6	-
TGTGCCAGCAGTTGGACAGGTCCTAACTATGGCTACACCTTC	CASSWTGPNYGYTF	-	TRBV7-9	TRBJ1-2	TRBD1
TGTGCCAGCAGCCAAGTTTGGGACAGGGGTCGATCTAACTATGGCTACACCTTC	CASSQVWDRGRSNYGYTF	-	TRBV3-1	TRBJ1-2	TRBD1